What follows are 4 T cell receptor beta chains derived from one specimen sequenced in a study of cytomegalovirus exposure and HLA in healthy donors. The PCR was carried out with 60 Vbeta primers and 13 Jbeta primers. Libraries were prepared by immunoSEQ multiplex PCR; TCRdb keeps only in-frame clonotypes and omits some of them. The table lists roughly 120,000 clones, 74% of them singletons. The specimen sequenced was PBMCs. Receptor source: a woman between 50 and 59 years old in good health and CMV-seropositive.

The chain is built from TRBV5-5 and TRBJ1-2; D unresolved. CDR3 length: 15 amino acids. Per the germline V gene, CDR1 is SGHKS and CDR2 is YYEKEE (reference sequence). V was shortened by 0 bases and J by 8 bases, with 17 bases between the two germline ends. The CDR3 loop reads CASSLVPADLNGYTF. In DNA form, the CDR3 reads TGTGCCAGCAGCTTGGTCCCTGCGGATTTAAACGGCTACACCTTC.

This clone has just a few counts. The chain joins TRBV30 to TRBJ2-7, with D maybe TRBD1 (5 bases). From germline, CDR1 is GTSNPN and CDR2 SVGIG (reference sequence). CDR3 length equals 12 residues. V was clipped by 4 bases and J by 4 bases, with 11 bases between them. CDR3 coding DNA: TGTGCCTGGAATGGACAACCATACGAGCAGTACTTC. As protein: CAWNGQPYEQYF.

The chain's CDR3 is CASSSGATDEQYF. Written as DNA, the CDR3 is TGTGCCAGCAGTAGCGGGGCCACGGACGAGCAGTACTTC. This sequence joins TRBV13 and TRBJ2-7; 8 nucleotides agree with TRBD2. The ends lost 6 bases at V and 5 bases at J; junction bases unmatched: 6. This CDR3 contains 13 residues. Germline values: CDR1 PRHDT, CDR2 FYEKMQ (reference sequence).

In this sample, this clone turned up once. This chain links TRBV5-1 with TRBJ1-4; D is perhaps TRBD1 (5 bases). Looked up from germline, CDR1 is SGHRS and CDR2 is YFSETQ. Trimming removed 0 bases at V and 2 bases at J, with 14 bases between. The CDR3 covers 17 residues. The CDR3 loop reads CASSLGVRDSTNEKLFF. The CDR3 bases are TGCGCCAGCAGCTTGGGGGTCAGGGATTCGACTAATGAAAAACTGTTTTTT.